Detailed here is one TCR beta chain. TCRdb called the RT-PCR reads again in MiXCR, with one record for every CDR3 protein. Among around 170,000 distinct CDR3 sequences listed, 24% were seen once. CDR1 SGHNT and CDR2 YENEEA come from the germline V gene. Trimming took 0 bases from V and 6 from J, leaving 15 bases between them. The CDR3 runs 16 residues. The sample originates from a study of patients and donors after allogeneic stem cell transplantation. This clonotype originated in a human donor who was either an allogeneic HSCT recipient or a stem cell or donor lymphocyte infusion donor (not recorded which). It is not recorded whose cells these are; they may come from a transplant donor. The chain carries TRBV11-3 and TRBJ2-4; D possibly corresponds to TRBD2 (5 bases). Sample: blood, either unsorted or a sorted T cell fraction (not recorded which). The CDR3 DNA is TGTGCCAGCAGCTTAGAGCTTGGACTGAGCCTAAACATTCAGTACTTC. It codes for CASSLELGLSLNIQYF.